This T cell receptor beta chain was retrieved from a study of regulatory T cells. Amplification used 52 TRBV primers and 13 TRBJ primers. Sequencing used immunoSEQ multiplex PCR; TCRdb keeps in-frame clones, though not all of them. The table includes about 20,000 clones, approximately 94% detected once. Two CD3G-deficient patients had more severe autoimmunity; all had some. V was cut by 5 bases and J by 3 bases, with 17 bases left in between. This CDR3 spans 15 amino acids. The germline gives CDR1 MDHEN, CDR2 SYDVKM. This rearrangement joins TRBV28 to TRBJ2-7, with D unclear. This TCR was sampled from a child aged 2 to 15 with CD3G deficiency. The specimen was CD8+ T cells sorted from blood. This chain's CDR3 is CASSRVGNRDYEQYF. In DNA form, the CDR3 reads TGTGCCAGCAGTCGAGTAGGGAATAGGGACTACGAGCAGTACTTC.